Listed here are 8 T cell receptor beta chains from one sample, sequenced in a study of spatial heterogeneity in lung cancer. The time point was: sample taken at primary tumor resection. TCRdb recomputed calls from the 5' RACE reads with MiXCR, one row per CDR3 protein. The table lists around 9,900 distinct CDR3 sequences, 6.3% of them singletons. Regarding the study as a whole: Counts of expanded alpha and beta TCRs within tumors tracked the tumor nonsynonymous mutation count.

Their antigen targets remain unknown. The material was lung tumor tissue, obtained at surgery. Every receptor here comes from a female donor with early-stage non-small cell lung cancer.

This chain joins TRBV10-3 and TRBJ1-1; 12 bases are shared with TRBD1. With V trimmed by 10 bases and J by 5 bases, 17 bases remained unmatched. Germline V CDR1 and CDR2: ENHRY, SYGVKD. CDR3 size: 17 residues. DNA of the CDR3: TGTGCCAGCAAGGGAGGGACAGGGGGCGTAGGGAAGACTGAAGCTTTCTTT. Its protein is CASKGGTGGVGKTEAFF.

The table lists this clonotype with many counts. The rearrangement uses TRBV4-3 and TRBJ1-2; D remains unclear. The CDR3 totals 14 residues. Germline assignment: CDR1 LGHNA and CDR2 YSLEER. V dropped 1 base and J dropped 3 bases, with 9 bases sitting between them. CDR3 nucleotide sequence: TGCGCCAGCAGCCAAGGCCTCAGAGACTATGGCTACACCTTC. Protein: CASSQGLRDYGYTF.

This clonotype is medium-sized (0.01 to 0.1%) by share. This chain connects TRBV19 to TRBJ2-7; a possible D gene is TRBD1 (5 bases). Looked up from germline, CDR1 is LNHDA and CDR2 is SQIVND (reference sequence). V shed 4 bases and J shed 4 bases, with 17 bases lying between them. This CDR3 region has 15 residues. CDR3 DNA sequence: TGTGCCAGTAGTACCCTGGAAGGGGTTAGGTACGAGCAGTACTTC. This codes for CASSTLEGVRYEQYF. Variable domain in full (rest from reference TRBV19 and TRBJ2-7): DGGITQSPKYLFRKEGQNVTLSCEQNLNHDAMYWYRQDPGQGLRLIYYSQIVNDFQKGDIAEGYSVSREKKESFPLTVTSAQKNPTAFYLCASSTLEGVRYEQYFGPGTRLTVT.

In its sample, this clonotype was seen many times. This CDR3 is CASSTPGASGANVLTF. In DNA form, the CDR3 reads TGTGCCAGCAGTACCCCAGGGGCCTCTGGGGCCAACGTCCTGACTTTC. The gene calls are TRBV28 and TRBJ2-6; TRBD1 might be the D (6 bases). Germline V gene lookup returns CDR1 MDHEN and CDR2 SYDVKM. This CDR3 has 16 amino acids. The V and J ends lost 5 bases and 0 bases respectively, with 11 bases between them.

By proportion, this clonotype is medium-sized. The V call is TRBV7-2, the J call TRBJ2-6; D possibly corresponds to TRBD2 (6 bases). Trimming left V 3 bases short and J 0 bases short, with 6 bases between. This CDR3 spans 15 amino acids. Germline V gives CDR1 SGHTA, CDR2 FQGNSA. The CDR3 sequence: CASSFSGSGANVLTF. CDR3 DNA sequence: TGTGCCAGCAGCTTTAGCGGCTCTGGGGCCAACGTCCTGACTTTC.

The chain recombines TRBV20-1 with TRBJ2-7; 8 nucleotides line up with TRBD2. In germline, CDR1 is DFQATT, CDR2 SNEGSKA (reference sequence). The junction had 8 bases not matched to a gene; V was cut back by 6 bases and J by 4 bases. The CDR3 length is 13 residues. This CDR3 reads CSAPSGGVYEQYF. CDR3 DNA sequence: TGCAGTGCCCCAAGCGGGGGTGTTTACGAGCAGTACTTC.

The genes are TRBV14 and TRBJ2-1; 10 nucleotides agree with TRBD2. The CDR3 spans 16 residues. V lost 3 bases to trimming and J lost 11 bases; unmatched junction nucleotides: 13. Germline V gene sequence: CDR1 SGHDN, CDR2 FVKESK. The CDR3 DNA reads TGTGCCAGCAGCCAGGAAGGCTGGCTAGCGGGAGAAAAGCAGTTCTTC. It yields the protein CASSQEGWLAGEKQFF.

This clonotype appeared many times. V and J are TRBV7-2 and TRBJ1-1, with TRBD1 as a possible D gene (5 bases). In germline, CDR1 is SGHTA, CDR2 FQGNSA. The CDR3 sequence is 16 residues long. V lost 3 bases and J 5 bases, leaving 19 bases between the germline ends. CDR3 in amino acids: CASSFARMGVLTEAFF. The CDR3, as DNA: TGTGCCAGCAGCTTTGCTAGAATGGGGGTCCTAACTGAAGCTTTCTTT.